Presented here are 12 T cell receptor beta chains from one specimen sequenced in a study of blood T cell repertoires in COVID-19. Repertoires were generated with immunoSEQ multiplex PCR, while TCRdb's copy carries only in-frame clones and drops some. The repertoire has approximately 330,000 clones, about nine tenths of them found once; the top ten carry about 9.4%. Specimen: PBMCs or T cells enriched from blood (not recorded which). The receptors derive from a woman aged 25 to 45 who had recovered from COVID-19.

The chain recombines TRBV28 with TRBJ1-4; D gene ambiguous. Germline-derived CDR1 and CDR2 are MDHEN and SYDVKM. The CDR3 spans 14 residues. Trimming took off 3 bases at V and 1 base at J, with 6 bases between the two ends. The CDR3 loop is CASSFFGTNEKLFF. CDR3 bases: TGTGCCAGCAGTTTTTTCGGAACTAATGAAAAACTGTTTTTT.

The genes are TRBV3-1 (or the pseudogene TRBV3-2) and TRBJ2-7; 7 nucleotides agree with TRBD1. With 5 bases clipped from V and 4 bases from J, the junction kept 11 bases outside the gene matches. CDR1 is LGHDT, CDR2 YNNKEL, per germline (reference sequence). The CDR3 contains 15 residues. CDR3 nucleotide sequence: TGTGCCAGCAGCACTCGACAGGGTAGTGGGTACGAGCAGTACTTC. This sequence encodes CASSTRQGSGYEQYF.

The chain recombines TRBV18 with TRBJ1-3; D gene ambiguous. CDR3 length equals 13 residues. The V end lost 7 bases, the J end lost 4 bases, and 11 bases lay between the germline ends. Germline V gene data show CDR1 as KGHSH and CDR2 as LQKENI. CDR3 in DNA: TGTGCCAGCTTTCGACAAGTCGGAAACACCATATATTTT. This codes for CASFRQVGNTIYF.

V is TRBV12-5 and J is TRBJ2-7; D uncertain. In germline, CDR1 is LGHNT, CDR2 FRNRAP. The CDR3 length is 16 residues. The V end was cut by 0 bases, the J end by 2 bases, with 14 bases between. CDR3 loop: CASGLVVTTTTYEQYF. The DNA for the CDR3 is TGTGCTAGTGGTTTGGTAGTCACTACCACTACCTACGAGCAGTACTTC. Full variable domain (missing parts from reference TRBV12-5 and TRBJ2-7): DARVTQTPRHKVTEMGQEVTMRCQPILGHNTVFWYRQTMMQGLELLAYFRNRAPLDDSGMPKDRFSAEMPDATLATLKIQPSEPRDSAVYFCASGLVVTTTTYEQYFGPGTRLTVT.

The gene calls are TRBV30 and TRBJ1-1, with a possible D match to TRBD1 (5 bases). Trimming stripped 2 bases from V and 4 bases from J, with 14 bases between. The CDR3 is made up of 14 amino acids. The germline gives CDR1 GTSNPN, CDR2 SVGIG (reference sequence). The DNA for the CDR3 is TGTGCCTGGAGTTACCAGGGCGCAAGCACTGAAGCTTTCTTT. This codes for CAWSYQGASTEAFF.

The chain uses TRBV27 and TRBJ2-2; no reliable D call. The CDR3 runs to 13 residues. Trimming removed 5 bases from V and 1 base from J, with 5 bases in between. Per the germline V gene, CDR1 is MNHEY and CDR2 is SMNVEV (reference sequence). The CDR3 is CASSSLNTGELFF. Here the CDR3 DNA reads TGTGCCAGCAGTAGCCTGAACACCGGGGAGCTGTTTTTT.

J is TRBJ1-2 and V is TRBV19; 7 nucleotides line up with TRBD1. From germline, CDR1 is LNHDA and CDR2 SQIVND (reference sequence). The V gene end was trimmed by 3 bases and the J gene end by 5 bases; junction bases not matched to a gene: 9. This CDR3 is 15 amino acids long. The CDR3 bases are TGTGCCAGTAGTATCGGGACAGCCAGGAGTTATGGCTACACCTTC. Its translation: CASSIGTARSYGYTF.

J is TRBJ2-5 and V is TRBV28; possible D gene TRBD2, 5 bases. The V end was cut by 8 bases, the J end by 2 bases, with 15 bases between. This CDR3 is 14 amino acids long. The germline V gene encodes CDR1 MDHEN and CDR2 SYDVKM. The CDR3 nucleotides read TGTGCCAGCCAGACAAACGGGGTTCAAGAGACCCAGTACTTC. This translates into CASQTNGVQETQYF.

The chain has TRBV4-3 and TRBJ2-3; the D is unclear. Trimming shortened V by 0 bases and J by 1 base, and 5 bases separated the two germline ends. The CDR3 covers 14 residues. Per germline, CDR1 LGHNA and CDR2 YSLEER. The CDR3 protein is CASSQDPGTDTQYF. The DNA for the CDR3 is TGCGCCAGCAGCCAAGATCCGGGCACAGATACGCAGTATTTT.

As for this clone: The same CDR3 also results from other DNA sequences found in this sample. The DNA of the CDR3 is TGTGCCAGCACCCTAAACACTGAAGCTTTCTTT. Translation gives CASTLNTEAFF. The chain couples TRBV12-3 or TRBV12-4 to TRBJ1-1; D uncertain. Deletions cut 7 bases from V and 2 bases from J, with 5 bases between. The CDR3 loop spans 11 amino acids.

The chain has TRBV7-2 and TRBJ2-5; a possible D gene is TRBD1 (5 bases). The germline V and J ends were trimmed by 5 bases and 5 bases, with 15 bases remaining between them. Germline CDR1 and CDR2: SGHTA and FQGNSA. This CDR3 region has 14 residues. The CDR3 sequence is CASSLGLRVETQYF. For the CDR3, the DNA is TGTGCCAGCAGCCTGGGGCTTAGGGTCGAGACCCAGTACTTC.

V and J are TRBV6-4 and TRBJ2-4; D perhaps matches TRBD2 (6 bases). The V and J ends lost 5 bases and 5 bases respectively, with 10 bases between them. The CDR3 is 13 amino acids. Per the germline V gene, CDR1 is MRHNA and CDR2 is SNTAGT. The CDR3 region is CASSTGTENIQYF. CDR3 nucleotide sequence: TGTGCCAGCAGTACCGGGACTGAAAACATTCAGTACTTC.